This T cell receptor beta chain was sequenced during a study of immune evolution from preneoplasia to lung adenocarcinoma. Germline V gene sequence: CDR1 SGHTA, CDR2 FQGNSA. The V gene lost 4 bases and the J gene lost 4 bases, with 10 bases spanning the gap. The CDR3 is made up of 13 amino acids. Patient tissue came from resections in Japan or China, 2014–2017. Two lung cancer pathologists independently confirmed each histologic diagnosis. Worth noting for this clone: As yet, its antigen is unknown.

Study findings and constraints: Later-stage lesions seemingly showed higher T cell density and diversity than normal lung. From normal lung to invasive adenocarcinoma, top clone frequencies appeared to decrease.

Here immunoSEQ multiplex PCR was the method, and the copy in TCRdb shows in-frame clones only, minus some. The table records some 6,000 clones, roughly three quarters of them present only once. Sequencing input: FFPE adjacent normal lung tissue. The TCR originated in a person aged 55-85 years with lung adenocarcinoma. The rearrangement joins TRBV7-2 to TRBJ2-5, with no clear D. The CDR3 nucleotides read TGTGCCAGCAGCTCGGCCAACACAGAGACCCAGTACTTC. Translated: CASSSANTETQYF.